This TCR beta chain is drawn from a study of radiotherapy plus CTLA-4 blockade in lung cancer. The CDR3 is 16 residues long. The V end was cut by 2 bases, the J end by 0 bases, with 10 bases between. Germline V gives CDR1 LGHNA, CDR2 YSLEER. Using immunoSEQ multiplex PCR, the repertoire was profiled, and TCRdb retains in-frame clones only, with some absent. The table has roughly 100,000 clones, about 85% seen once. The V and J genes are TRBV4-3 and TRBJ1-4, with a tentative D call TRBD1 (5 bases). The sequencing used peripheral blood, collected from a patient treated with radiotherapy plus ipilimumab. The sequence came from a human donor with non-small cell lung cancer that progressed on radiotherapy plus ipilimumab. Some clones in this sample may be carry-over from other donors' samples. Here the CDR3 DNA reads TGCGCCAGCAGCCAAATGTGGGGGGCAACTAATGAAAAACTGTTTTTT. It is translated as CASSQMWGATNEKLFF.